This is a list of T cell receptor beta chains from one sample in a study of control samples from healthy donors and cancer patients. Only in-frame clones appear in the TCRdb table, and some are missing; sequencing was by immunoSEQ multiplex PCR. Of about 38,000 clones in the sample, around 83% were seen once. Specimen: PBMCs. These receptors all come from an older woman with lung cancer. The CDR3 runs from the conserved cysteine through the conserved F or W. A D gene is named only where the DNA matches it firmly. Size tells how often a clone was seen (once, few, many) or the class of an expanded clone, and some rows leave it out.

d_call	clone_size	v_call	j_call	cdr3_aa	cdr3_nt
NA	NA	TRBV6-2/TRBV6-3	TRBJ2-7	CASTPRPWNEQYF	TGTGCCAGCACCCCTCGCCCGTGGAACGAGCAGTACTTC
NA	NA	TRBV6-5	TRBJ1-3	CASSPLWGLGNTIYF	TGTGCCAGCAGTCCCCTTTGGGGGCTTGGAAACACCATATATTTT
NA	NA	TRBV27	TRBJ1-2	CASSSGVGGYTF	TGTGCCAGCAGTTCGGGGGTAGGGGGCTACACCTTC
TRBD2	NA	TRBV4-2	TRBJ2-7	CASSQRAGFSYEQYF	TGTGCCAGCAGCCAAAGAGCGGGATTCTCCTACGAGCAGTACTTC
NA	NA	TRBV27	TRBJ2-7	CASGYEQYF	TGTGCCAGCGGCTACGAGCAGTACTTC
NA	few	TRBV18	TRBJ1-3	CASAPGESGNTIYF	TGTGCCAGCGCCCCTGGGGAATCTGGAAACACCATATATTTT
NA	once	TRBV2	TRBJ2-4	CASTWTVTAKNIQYF	TGTGCCAGCACGTGGACCGTCACTGCCAAAAACATTCAGTACTTC
NA	once	TRBV24-1	TRBJ2-1	CATSGGRLDNEQFF	TGTGCCACCAGTGGGGGAAGGCTCGACAATGAGCAGTTCTTC
NA	NA	TRBV6-5	TRBJ1-1	CASSYGRVTEAFF	TGTGCCAGCAGTTACGGAAGGGTCACTGAAGCTTTCTTT
NA	NA	TRBV10-3	TRBJ2-1	CAISDREGNEQFF	TGTGCCATCAGTGATCGGGAAGGCAATGAGCAGTTCTTC
TRBD1	few	TRBV2	TRBJ1-1	CASRGTGIGTEAFF	TGTGCCAGCAGGGGGACAGGGATCGGCACTGAAGCTTTCTTT
TRBD1	NA	TRBV5-6	TRBJ1-1	CASSSGTGSNTEAFF	TGTGCCAGCAGCTCTGGGACAGGGTCAAACACTGAAGCTTTCTTT
NA	NA	TRBV4-1	TRBJ1-2	CASSQETVSRGSNYGYTF	TGCGCCAGCAGCCAAGAAACGGTCTCCCGGGGATCTAACTATGGCTACACCTTC
TRBD2	NA	TRBV6-1	TRBJ2-3	CASSDLGGRRGVGWADTQYF	TGTGCCAGCAGTGATCTGGGGGGTCGGCGGGGGGTCGGCTGGGCAGATACGCAGTATTTT
TRBD1	NA	TRBV5-4	TRBJ1-4	CASSLEGATNEKLFF	TGTGCCAGCAGCCTGGAGGGGGCGACTAATGAAAAACTGTTTTTT
NA	once	TRBV5-1	TRBJ2-5	CASSARETQYF	TGCGCCAGCAGCGCCCGCGAGACCCAGTACTTC
TRBD2	NA	TRBV19	TRBJ2-1	CASLKSRSGRDEQFF	TGTGCCAGCCTAAAGTCGAGGAGCGGGAGGGATGAGCAGTTCTTC
NA	NA	TRBV18	TRBJ1-1	CASSLSRVEAFF	TGTGCCAGCTCACTTTCAAGGGTGGAAGCTTTCTTT
NA	NA	TRBV9	TRBJ1-2	CASSKTNLQYGYTF	TGTGCCAGCAGCAAGACAAATTTGCAATATGGCTACACCTTC
NA	NA	TRBV6-6	TRBJ2-7	CASSRAGQGGGYEQYF	TGTGCCAGCAGTCGAGCGGGTCAGGGTGGCGGGTACGAGCAGTACTTC
NA	NA	TRBV6-6	TRBJ2-2	CASSYPGLTNTGELFF	TGTGCCAGCAGTTATCCGGGACTCACGAACACCGGGGAGCTGTTTTTT
TRBD2	once	TRBV10-1	TRBJ2-3	CASSGALAGGLASTDTQYF	TGCGCCAGCAGTGGAGCTCTAGCGGGGGGGCTGGCGAGCACAGATACGCAGTATTTT
NA	NA	TRBV3-1/TRBV3-2	TRBJ2-7	CASSQGGYEQYF	TGTGCCAGCAGCCAAGGGGGCTACGAGCAGTACTTC
TRBD1	NA	TRBV19	TRBJ2-1	CASSSQGVYNEQFF	TGTGCCAGTAGTTCACAGGGGGTCTACAATGAGCAGTTCTTC
NA	NA	TRBV5-1	TRBJ2-7	CASSWDRGGPSYEQYF	TGCGCCAGCAGCTGGGACCGGGGTGGCCCTTCCTACGAGCAGTACTTC
NA	once	TRBV3-1/TRBV3-2	TRBJ2-7	CASRRDTGSYEQYF	TGTGCCAGCAGGCGGGACACTGGCTCCTACGAGCAGTACTTC
NA	NA	TRBV10-2	TRBJ1-1	CASTGRGFPEAFF	TGCGCCAGCACAGGACGGGGGTTCCCTGAAGCTTTCTTT
NA	few	TRBV4-1	TRBJ1-5	CASSPRTILSNQPQHF	TGCGCCAGCAGCCCCCGGACAATCTTGAGCAATCAGCCCCAGCATTTT
NA	NA	TRBV7-6	TRBJ2-1	CASSTSSYNEQFF	TGTGCCAGCAGCACAAGCTCCTACAATGAGCAGTTCTTC
NA	once	TRBV3-1/TRBV3-2	TRBJ2-3	CASSPGESTDTQYF	TGTGCCAGCAGCCCGGGGGAGAGCACAGATACGCAGTATTTT
NA	NA	TRBV12-3/TRBV12-4	TRBJ1-1	CASSLVSYTEAFF	TGTGCCAGCAGTTTAGTAAGTTACACTGAAGCTTTCTTT
TRBD1	NA	TRBV7-9	TRBJ2-3	CASSAWDRGPPDTQYF	TGTGCCAGCAGCGCGTGGGACAGGGGGCCTCCAGATACGCAGTATTTT
NA	NA	TRBV7-3	TRBJ2-2	CASSSSRELFF	TGTGCCAGCAGCTCCTCCCGGGAGCTGTTTTTT
TRBD1	NA	TRBV11-2	TRBJ1-3	CASSANSGQGILSGNTIYF	TGTGCCAGCAGCGCAAACTCGGGACAGGGAATTCTGTCCGGAAACACCATATATTTT
NA	few	TRBV12-3/TRBV12-4	TRBJ1-2	CASSNSNYGYTF	TGTGCCAGCAGTAACAGTAACTATGGCTACACCTTC
TRBD2	NA	TRBV7-2	TRBJ2-3	CASSFGRVSTDTQYF	TGTGCCAGCAGCTTCGGGAGGGTCAGCACAGATACGCAGTATTTT
TRBD1	NA	TRBV27	TRBJ1-1	CASSFQGAGNTEAFF	TGTGCCAGCAGTTTTCAGGGGGCAGGGAACACTGAAGCTTTCTTT
TRBD1	NA	TRBV19	TRBJ2-7	CASSTSTGGSSYEQYF	TGTGCCAGTAGTACGTCAACAGGGGGAAGCTCCTACGAGCAGTACTTC
NA	NA	TRBV11-3	TRBJ2-1	CASSLLDGNEQFF	TGTGCCAGCAGCTTGCTAGATGGAAATGAGCAGTTCTTC
TRBD2	NA	TRBV19	TRBJ2-3	CASSMSGGVSTQYF	TGTGCCAGTAGTATGAGCGGGGGGGTTTCTACGCAGTATTTT
NA	once	TRBV5-1	TRBJ1-2	CASSLDISYGGYTF	TGCGCCAGCAGCTTGGACATCTCCTATGGCGGCTACACCTTC
NA	NA	TRBV7-2	TRBJ2-7	CASSFGLNDYEQYF	TGTGCCAGCAGCTTTGGGCTCAATGACTACGAGCAGTACTTC
NA	NA	TRBV18	TRBJ2-7	CASSPRVGPYEQYF	TGTGCCAGCTCACCCAGAGTGGGCCCCTACGAGCAGTACTTC
NA	NA	TRBV5-6	TRBJ1-1	CASSSSRWNTEAFF	TGTGCCAGCAGCTCCTCCCGCTGGAACACTGAAGCTTTCTTT
NA	NA	TRBV7-6	TRBJ2-3	CASSYTDTQYF	TGTGCCAGCAGCTACACAGATACGCAGTATTTT
NA	NA	TRBV9	TRBJ2-2	CASSATLSQGSTGELFF	TGTGCCAGCAGCGCAACCCTGAGTCAGGGGAGCACCGGGGAGCTGTTTTTT
NA	NA	TRBV11-2	TRBJ1-6	CASSFDMGSPLHF	TGTGCCAGCAGCTTCGACATGGGATCACCCCTCCACTTT